This T cell receptor (beta chain) is from a study of T cells after yellow fever vaccination. From the 5' RACE reads, TCRdb called clonotypes with MiXCR, one entry per CDR3 protein. The sample lists about 220,000 distinct CDR3 sequences; 3% to 4% were seen once. The length of the CDR3 is 18 residues. V was pared by 2 bases and J by 4 bases, with 23 bases between. CDR1 and CDR2 from the germline V gene are SGHDN and FVKESK. This chain connects TRBV14 to TRBJ1-2; D perhaps matches TRBD1 (6 bases). Sequencing was performed on CD4+ T cells sorted from PBMCs, taken 10 days after the yellow fever booster vaccination. The source is a man between 18 and 29 years old who received the YFV17D yellow fever vaccine. CDR3 region: CASSQTFGRGTPIYGYTF. CDR3 nucleotides: TGTGCCAGCAGCCAAACATTTGGCAGGGGAACCCCAATCTATGGCTACACCTTC.